These 26 T cell receptor beta chains were all obtained from the same sample, sequenced in a study of early T cells in non-severe SARS-CoV-2 infection. TCRdb reprocessed the 5' RACE reads via MiXCR and lists one record per CDR3 protein. The table lists tens of thousands of distinct CDR3 sequences, around 13% of them singletons, with roughly 4% in the top ten. The specimen was whole blood. The receptors originated from an adult who was a healthcare worker with PCR-confirmed SARS-CoV-2 infection or an uninfected control (not recorded which).

This clonotype was counted ten times or more. In DNA form, the CDR3 reads TGTGCCATCAGTGAGTCCTTCATGACAGGGGACGAGCAGTACTTC. Residues: CAISESFMTGDEQYF. The chain couples TRBV10-3 to TRBJ2-7; 8 positions match TRBD1. J was trimmed by 5 bases and V by 0 bases; bases with no gene match: 6. Germline assignment: CDR1 ENHRY and CDR2 SYGVKD. The CDR3 extends over 15 amino acids.

The V gene is TRBV5-1, the J gene TRBJ2-2; D gene ambiguous. Trimming took 4 bases from V and 6 from J, leaving 16 bases between them. The germline CDR1 and CDR2 sequences are SGHRS and YFSETQ. The CDR3 has 15 residues. In nucleotides, the CDR3 is TGCGCCAGCAGCCAGGAATTTTTGGGTGCCGGGGAGCTGTTTTTT. Translation gives CASSQEFLGAGELFF.

This chain joins TRBV28 and TRBJ1-5, with D possibly being TRBD1 (6 bases). The CDR3 runs to 16 residues. Looked up from germline, CDR1 is MDHEN and CDR2 is SYDVKM. V shed 8 bases and J shed 2 bases, with 19 bases lying between them. CDR3 protein: CASGFWAGDGNQPQHF. The CDR3 coding sequence is TGTGCCAGCGGGTTTTGGGCAGGGGATGGCAATCAGCCCCAGCATTTT.

This clonotype was counted only a few times. The rearrangement joins TRBV11-2 to TRBJ2-2; 12 nucleotides agree with TRBD1. Unmatched junction bases numbered 8, after V lost 6 bases and J lost 6 bases. CDR3 size: 16 residues. Germline V CDR1 and CDR2: SGHAT, FQNNGV. CDR3 DNA sequence: TGTGCCAGCAGGAGACCGGGACAGGGGGCCTCCGGGGAGCTGTTTTTT. Its translation: CASRRPGQGASGELFF.

This chain joins TRBV7-6 and TRBJ1-5; the match to TRBD1 covers 7 bases. Germline loops: CDR1 SGHVS, CDR2 FNYEAQ. The CDR3 spans 14 residues. Germline trimming cut 5 bases from V and 7 bases from J; bases unmatched to any gene: 8. CDR3 amino acids: CASSASQGGQPQHF. CDR3 coding DNA: TGTGCCAGCAGCGCATCTCAGGGGGGGCAGCCCCAGCATTTT.

This clonotype came up a few times. The chain couples TRBV4-2 to TRBJ2-2; tentative D call: TRBD2 (6 bases). The CDR3 consists of 17 residues. Trimming stripped 0 bases from V and 3 bases from J, with 14 bases between. CDR1 and CDR2 (germline): LGHNA, YNFKEQ. This chain's CDR3 is CASSQDFSGLDTGELFF. The CDR3 coding sequence is TGTGCCAGCAGCCAAGATTTTAGCGGATTGGACACCGGGGAGCTGTTTTTT.

Many counts were recorded for this clonotype. The gene calls are TRBV7-6 and TRBJ2-3; D ambiguous. This CDR3 is built from 14 residues. The V end was cut by 4 bases, the J end by 3 bases, with 11 bases between. The germline gives CDR1 SGHVS, CDR2 FNYEAQ. CDR3 DNA sequence: TGTGCCAGCAGCTCTATATCCAAAACAGATACGCAGTATTTT. Amino acid sequence: CASSSISKTDTQYF.

This clonotype was observed a few times. The chain joins TRBV12-3 or TRBV12-4 to TRBJ2-1; 7 bases fit TRBD2. There are 14 residues in the CDR3. Germline trimming cut 7 bases from V and 7 bases from J; bases unmatched to any gene: 10. The CDR3 loop reads CASIQTSQNNEQFF. The DNA of the CDR3 is TGTGCCAGCATCCAGACTAGCCAAAATAATGAGCAGTTCTTC.

This clonotype was counted between two and nine times. At one boundary the junction diverges from the germline segment, which might be a read error. V gene TRBV28 combines with J gene TRBJ2-7; D gene uncertain. The CDR3 is made up of 14 amino acids. Germline loops: CDR1 MDHEN, CDR2 SYDVKM. The CDR3, as DNA: TGTCCCAGCAGTTCCTCGGCCCTCCTCGGCGAGCAGTACTTC. Translating it yields CPSSSSALLGEQYF. The full variable domain, rest sourced from reference TRBV28 and TRBJ2-7, is DVKVTQSSRYLVKRTGEKVFLECVQDMDHENMFWYRQDPGLGLRLIYFSYDVKMKEKGDIPEGYSVSREKKERFSLILESASTNQTSMYLCPSSSSALLGEQYFGPGTRLTVT.

The J gene is TRBJ2-1, the V gene TRBV27; unclear D gene. Germline-derived CDR1 and CDR2 are MNHEY and SMNVEV (reference sequence). This CDR3 comprises 11 residues. The V end was cut by 7 bases, the J end by 10 bases, with 11 bases between. The DNA for the CDR3 is TGTGCCAGCAAACGGTGGGAAGAGCAGTTCTTC. Its protein is CASKRWEEQFF.

This clonotype was seen only once. The rearrangement uses TRBV7-9 and TRBJ2-3; 10 bases match TRBD1. The V gene's germline CDR1 is SEHNR and CDR2 FQNEAQ (reference sequence). This CDR3 is built from 16 residues. V was clipped by 7 bases and J by 2 bases; unmatched bases: 9. Written as DNA, the CDR3 is TGTGCCAGCACCGGAGGGACAGGGGACGTCACAGATACGCAGTATTTT. Protein product: CASTGGTGDVTDTQYF.

This clonotype turned up a few times. The chain recombines TRBV3-1 with TRBJ1-2; D is unresolved. CDR1 is LGHDT and CDR2 is YNNKEL in the germline V gene (reference sequence). The CDR3 loop spans 13 amino acids. Trimming took off 2 bases at V and 5 bases at J, with 9 bases between the two ends. CDR3 amino acids: CASSQNGRYGYTF. The CDR3 coding sequence is TGTGCCAGCAGCCAAAATGGACGGTATGGCTACACCTTC.

The J gene is TRBJ2-5, the V gene TRBV7-2, with 7 bases aligning to TRBD2. This CDR3 is 13 amino acids long. Per germline, CDR1 SGHTA and CDR2 FQGNSA. The junction had 4 bases not matched to a gene; V was cut back by 5 bases and J by 4 bases. CDR3 protein: CASSPTGGETQYF. Written as DNA, the CDR3 is TGTGCCAGCAGCCCGACGGGGGGAGAGACCCAGTACTTC.

The sample holds many counts of this clonotype. The chain joins TRBV18 to TRBJ2-7; possibly TRBD1 for D (6 bases). Germline V gene data show CDR1 as KGHSH and CDR2 as LQKENI. The V end lost 3 bases, the J end lost 3 bases, and 12 bases lay between the germline ends. CDR3 length: 14 residues. The CDR3 DNA is TGTGCCAGCTCACCTCAGGGGATGATCTACGAGCAGTACTTC. It is translated as CASSPQGMIYEQYF.

The rearrangement uses TRBV15 and TRBJ2-4; D not certain. Trimming pared 0 bases from V and 6 bases from J, leaving 12 bases between. Germline values: CDR1 LNHNV, CDR2 YYDKDF (reference sequence). This CDR3 region has 15 residues. The CDR3 sequence is CATSRDLLKGNIQYF. DNA for the CDR3: TGTGCCACCAGCAGAGATCTGTTAAAGGGAAACATTCAGTACTTC.

The chain employs TRBV6-2 or TRBV6-3 and TRBJ1-2; 8 bases line up with TRBD1. The V gene's germline CDR1 is MNHEY and CDR2 SVGEGT. The CDR3 has 12 residues. V lost 5 bases, J lost 14 bases, and 10 bases stayed unmatched. The CDR3 loop is CASSHRTGKATF. DNA for the CDR3: TGTGCCAGCAGTCACCGGACAGGGAAGGCAACCTTC.

The chain carries TRBV25-1 and TRBJ2-3, with D unclear. The CDR3 extends over 11 amino acids. The ends were cut back, 4 bases at V and 6 bases at J, with 5 bases in the middle. Germline V lookup: CDR1 MGHDK, CDR2 SYGVNS. The CDR3 DNA follows: TGTGCCAGCAGTGGATACGATACGCAGTATTTT. It is translated as CASSGYDTQYF.

This clonotype was observed a few times. The V call is TRBV3-1, the J call TRBJ2-7; 9 nucleotides align to TRBD2. Trimming cost V 1 base and J 3 bases; bases outside gene matches: 7. Germline V lookup: CDR1 LGHDT, CDR2 YNNKEL (reference sequence). This CDR3 is built from 16 residues. CDR3 sequence reads: CASSQGISGRGYEQYF. CDR3 nucleotide sequence: TGTGCCAGCAGCCAAGGGATTAGCGGGAGAGGCTACGAGCAGTACTTC.

This clonotype was seen once. This may come from a read error, since a much larger clone is one base off. This sequence joins TRBV2 and TRBJ1-1; possibly TRBD1 for D (5 bases). Per germline, CDR1 SNHLY and CDR2 FYNNEI. This CDR3 is built from 13 residues. The CDR3 protein is CVENPGLDTEAFF. CDR3 bases: TGTGTCGAAAACCCAGGGTTGGACACTGAAGCTTTCTTT.

This clonotype was seen ten or more times. The J gene is TRBJ2-1, the V gene TRBV20-1; the match to TRBD2 covers 7 bases. Germline assignment: CDR1 DFQATT and CDR2 SNEGSKA (reference sequence). Trimming removed 0 bases from V and 4 bases from J; junction bases left unmatched: 12. CDR3 length equals 17 residues. CDR3 nucleotide sequence: TGCAGTGCTAGAGATCTTTTGGACGGGAGGACATACAATGAGCAGTTCTTC. It yields the protein CSARDLLDGRTYNEQFF.

The chain employs TRBV18 and TRBJ2-1; the D call may be TRBD1 or TRBD2 (5 bases each). Germline assignment: CDR1 KGHSH and CDR2 LQKENI. There are 15 residues in the CDR3. Trimming removed 3 bases from V and 8 bases from J, with 17 bases in between. CDR3 protein: CASSPRDQPWDEQFF. CDR3 sequence (DNA): TGTGCCAGCTCACCCCGGGACCAACCTTGGGATGAGCAGTTCTTC.

This clonotype was recorded a few times. CDR3 sequence (DNA): TGCGCCAGCGAGGACACTAAAAATTCACCCCTCCACTTT. Its protein is CASEDTKNSPLHF. The gene calls are TRBV10-2 and TRBJ1-6; tentative D call: TRBD1 (5 bases). The germline CDR1 and CDR2 sequences are WSHSY and SAAADI. V gave up 8 bases and J gave up 7 bases, with 12 bases separating them. The CDR3 covers 13 residues.

The rearrangement uses TRBV2 and TRBJ1-1; unclear D gene. CDR3 size: 14 residues. V lost 1 base and J 1 base, leaving 7 bases between the germline ends. Germline values: CDR1 SNHLY, CDR2 FYNNEI. The CDR3 DNA follows: TGTGCCAGCAGTGAAGTTTCTAGGAACACTGAAGCTTTCTTT. It yields the protein CASSEVSRNTEAFF.

At least ten counts were recorded for this clonotype. This chain joins TRBV25-1 and TRBJ2-1; D might be TRBD2 (5 bases). Trimming shortened V by 4 bases and J by 9 bases, and 16 bases separated the two germline ends. Germline lookup yields CDR1 MGHDK and CDR2 SYGVNS. The CDR3 is made up of 14 amino acids. The CDR3 is CASSVWADGGEQFF. The CDR3 DNA follows: TGTGCCAGCAGTGTATGGGCGGATGGAGGTGAGCAGTTCTTC.

The rearrangement joins TRBV11-2 to TRBJ1-3, with D perhaps TRBD1 (6 bases). Trimming pared 5 bases from V and 2 bases from J, leaving 10 bases between. The length of the CDR3 is 14 residues. Looked up from germline, CDR1 is SGHAT and CDR2 is FQNNGV. The CDR3: CASSPRQAGNTIYF. The CDR3 region has the DNA TGTGCCAGCAGCCCCCGACAGGCTGGAAACACCATATATTTT.

This clonotype has ten or more counts. The genes are TRBV20-1 and TRBJ2-7; D uncertain. Trimming took 1 base from V and 0 from J, leaving 10 bases between them. The CDR3 sequence is 14 residues long. The germline CDR1 and CDR2 sequences are DFQATT and SNEGSKA (reference sequence). CDR3 amino acids: CSARGGPSSYEQYF. The CDR3 DNA sequence: TGCAGTGCTAGAGGTGGACCTAGCTCCTACGAGCAGTACTTC.